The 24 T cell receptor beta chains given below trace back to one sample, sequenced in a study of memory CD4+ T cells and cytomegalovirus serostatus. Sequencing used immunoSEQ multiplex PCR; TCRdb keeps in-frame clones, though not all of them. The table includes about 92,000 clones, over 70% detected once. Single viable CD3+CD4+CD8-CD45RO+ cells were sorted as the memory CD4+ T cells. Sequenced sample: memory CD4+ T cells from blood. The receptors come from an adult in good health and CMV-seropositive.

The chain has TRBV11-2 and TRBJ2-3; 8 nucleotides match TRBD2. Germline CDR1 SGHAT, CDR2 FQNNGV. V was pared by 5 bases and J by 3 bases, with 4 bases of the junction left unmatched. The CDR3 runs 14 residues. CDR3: CASSPLAGTDTQYF. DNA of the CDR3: TGTGCCAGCAGCCCATTAGCGGGGACAGATACGCAGTATTTT.

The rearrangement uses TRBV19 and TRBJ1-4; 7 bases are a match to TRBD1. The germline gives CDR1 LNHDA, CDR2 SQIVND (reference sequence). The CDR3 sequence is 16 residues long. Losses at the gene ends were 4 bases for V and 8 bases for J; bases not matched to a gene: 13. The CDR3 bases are TGTGCCAGTAGTACATTACCGGGACAGCCCGGAGAAAAACTGTTTTTT. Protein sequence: CASSTLPGQPGEKLFF.

The CDR3 here is CASSAVSGDGYTF. The CDR3 coding sequence is TGTGCCAGCAGCGCGGTATCGGGTGATGGCTACACCTTC. The J gene is TRBJ1-2, the V gene TRBV7-9; D unclear. The CDR3 runs to 13 residues. Germline loops: CDR1 SEHNR, CDR2 FQNEAQ (reference sequence). V dropped 5 bases and J dropped 6 bases, with 13 bases sitting between them.

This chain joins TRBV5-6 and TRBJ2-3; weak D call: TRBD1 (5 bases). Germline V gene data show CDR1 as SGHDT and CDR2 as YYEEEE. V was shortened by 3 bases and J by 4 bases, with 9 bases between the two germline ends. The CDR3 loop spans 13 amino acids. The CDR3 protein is CASSYQGADTQYF. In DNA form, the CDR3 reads TGTGCCAGCAGCTATCAGGGTGCAGATACGCAGTATTTT. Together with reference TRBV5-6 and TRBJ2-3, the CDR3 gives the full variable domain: DAGVTQSPTHLIKTRGQQVTLRCSPKSGHDTVSWYQQALGQGPQFIFQYYEEEERQRGNFPDRFSGHQFPNYSSELNVNALLLGDSALYLCASSYQGADTQYFGPGTRLTVL.

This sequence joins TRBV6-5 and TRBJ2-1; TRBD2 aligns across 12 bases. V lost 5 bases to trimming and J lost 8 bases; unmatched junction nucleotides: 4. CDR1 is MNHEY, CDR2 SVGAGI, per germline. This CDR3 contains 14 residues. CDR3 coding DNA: TGTGCCAGCAGTCGACTAGCGGGAGTATATGAGCAGTTCTTC. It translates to CASSRLAGVYEQFF.

The CDR3: CASSNGFNYGYTF. The DNA of the CDR3 is TGTGCCAGCAGCAACGGGTTTAACTATGGCTACACCTTC. This chain uses TRBV9 with TRBJ1-2; D gene uncertain. Per the germline V gene, CDR1 is SGDLS and CDR2 is YYNGEE. This CDR3 spans 13 amino acids. V was clipped by 4 bases and J by 1 base, with 8 bases between them.

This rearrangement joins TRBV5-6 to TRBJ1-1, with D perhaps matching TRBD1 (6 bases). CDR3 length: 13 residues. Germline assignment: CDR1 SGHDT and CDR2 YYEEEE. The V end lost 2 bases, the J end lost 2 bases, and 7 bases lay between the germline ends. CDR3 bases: TGTGCCAGCAGCTTCAGGGGAAACACTGAAGCTTTCTTT. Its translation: CASSFRGNTEAFF.

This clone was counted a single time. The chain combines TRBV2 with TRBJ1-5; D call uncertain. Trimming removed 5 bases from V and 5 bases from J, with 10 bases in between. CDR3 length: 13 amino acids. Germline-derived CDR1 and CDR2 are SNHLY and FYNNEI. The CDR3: CASSRTVDQPQHF. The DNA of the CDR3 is TGTGCCAGCAGTAGAACTGTGGATCAGCCCCAGCATTTT.

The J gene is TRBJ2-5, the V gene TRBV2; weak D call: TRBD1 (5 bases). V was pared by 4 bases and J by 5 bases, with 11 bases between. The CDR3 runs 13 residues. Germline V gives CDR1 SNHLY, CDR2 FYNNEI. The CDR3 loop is CASSGTSGETQYF. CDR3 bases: TGTGCCAGCAGTGGGACATCAGGGGAGACCCAGTACTTC.

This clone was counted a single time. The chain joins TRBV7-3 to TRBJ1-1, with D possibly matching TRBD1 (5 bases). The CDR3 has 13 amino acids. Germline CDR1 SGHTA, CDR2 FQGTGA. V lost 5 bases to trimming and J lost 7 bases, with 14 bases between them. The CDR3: CASSPYPGYEAFF. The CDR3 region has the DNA TGTGCCAGCAGCCCATATCCAGGGTATGAAGCTTTCTTT.

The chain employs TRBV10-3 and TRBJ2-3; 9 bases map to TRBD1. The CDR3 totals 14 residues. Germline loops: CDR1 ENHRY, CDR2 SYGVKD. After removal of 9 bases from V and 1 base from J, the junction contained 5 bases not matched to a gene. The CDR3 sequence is CAIKGQGGTDTQYF. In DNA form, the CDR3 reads TGTGCCATAAAGGGACAGGGAGGCACAGATACGCAGTATTTT.

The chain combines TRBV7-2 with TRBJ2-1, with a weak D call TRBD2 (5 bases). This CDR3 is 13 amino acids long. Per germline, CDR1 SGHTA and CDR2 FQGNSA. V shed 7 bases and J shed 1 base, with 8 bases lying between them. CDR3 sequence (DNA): TGTGCCAGCAAAAGCGGTTCCTACAATGAGCAGTTCTTC. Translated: CASKSGSYNEQFF.

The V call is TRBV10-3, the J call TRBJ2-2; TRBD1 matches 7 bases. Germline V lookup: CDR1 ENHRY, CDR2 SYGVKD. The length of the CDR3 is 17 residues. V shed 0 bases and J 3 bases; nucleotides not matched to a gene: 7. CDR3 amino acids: CAISESKAGGDTGELFF. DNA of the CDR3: TGTGCCATCAGTGAGTCGAAGGCAGGGGGTGACACCGGGGAGCTGTTTTTT.

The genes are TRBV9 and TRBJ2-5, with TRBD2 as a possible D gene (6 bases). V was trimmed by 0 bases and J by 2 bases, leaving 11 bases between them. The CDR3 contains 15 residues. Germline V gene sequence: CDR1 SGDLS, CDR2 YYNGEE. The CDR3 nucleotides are TGTGCCAGCAGCGTAGCGCGGGGAGTGCAAGAGACCCAGTACTTC. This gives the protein CASSVARGVQETQYF.

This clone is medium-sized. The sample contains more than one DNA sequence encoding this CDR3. The CDR3 protein is CASSYGGAGGEAFF. The CDR3 DNA sequence: TGTGCCAGCAGTTACGGCGGGGCGGGGGGTGAAGCTTTCTTT. The chain is built from TRBV6-5 and TRBJ1-1, with D perhaps TRBD1 (5 bases). The V and J ends lost 2 bases and 7 bases respectively, with 14 bases between them. The CDR3 runs to 14 residues. Per the germline V gene, CDR1 is MNHEY and CDR2 is SVGAGI.

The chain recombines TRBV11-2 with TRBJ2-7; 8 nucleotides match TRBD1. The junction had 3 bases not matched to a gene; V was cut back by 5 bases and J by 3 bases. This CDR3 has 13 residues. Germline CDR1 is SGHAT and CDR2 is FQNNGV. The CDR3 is CASSNTGGYEQYF. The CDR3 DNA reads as TGTGCCAGCAGCAATACAGGGGGCTACGAGCAGTACTTC.

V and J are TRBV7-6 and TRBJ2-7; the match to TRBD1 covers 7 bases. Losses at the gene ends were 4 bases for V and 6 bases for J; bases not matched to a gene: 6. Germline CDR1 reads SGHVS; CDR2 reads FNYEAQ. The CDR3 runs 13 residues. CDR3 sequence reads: CASSYTQGTEQYF. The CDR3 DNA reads TGTGCCAGCAGCTATACACAGGGGACCGAGCAGTACTTC.

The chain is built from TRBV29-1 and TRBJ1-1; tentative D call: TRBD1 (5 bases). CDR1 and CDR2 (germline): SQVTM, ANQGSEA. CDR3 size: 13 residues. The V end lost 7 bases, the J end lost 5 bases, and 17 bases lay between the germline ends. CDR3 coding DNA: TGCAGCGCATGGGGCCAGGAAGGTACTGAAGCTTTCTTT. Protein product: CSAWGQEGTEAFF.

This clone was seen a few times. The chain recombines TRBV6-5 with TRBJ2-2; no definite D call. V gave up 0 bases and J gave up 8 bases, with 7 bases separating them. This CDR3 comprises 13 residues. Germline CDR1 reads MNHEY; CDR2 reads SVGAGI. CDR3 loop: CASSYSSQGELFF. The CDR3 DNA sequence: TGTGCCAGCAGTTACTCGTCGCAGGGGGAGCTGTTTTTT.

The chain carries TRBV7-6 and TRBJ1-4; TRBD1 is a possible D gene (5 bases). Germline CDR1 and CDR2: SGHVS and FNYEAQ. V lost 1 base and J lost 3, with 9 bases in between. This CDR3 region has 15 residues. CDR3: CASSLGGGSNEKLFF. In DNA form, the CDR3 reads TGTGCCAGCAGCTTAGGGGGGGGTTCTAATGAAAAACTGTTTTTT.

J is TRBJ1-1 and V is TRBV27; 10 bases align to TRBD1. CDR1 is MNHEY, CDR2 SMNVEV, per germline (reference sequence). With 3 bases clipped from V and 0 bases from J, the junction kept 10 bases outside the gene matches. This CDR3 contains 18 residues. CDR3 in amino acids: CASSFRSPGQGMNTEAFF. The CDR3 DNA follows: TGTGCCAGCAGTTTCCGAAGCCCGGGACAGGGGATGAACACTGAAGCTTTCTTT.

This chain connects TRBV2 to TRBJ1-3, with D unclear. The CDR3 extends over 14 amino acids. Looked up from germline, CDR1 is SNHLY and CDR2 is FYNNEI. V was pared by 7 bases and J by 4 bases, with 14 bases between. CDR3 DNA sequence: TGTGCCAGCAAAGACAACCCGCAGGGAAACACCATATATTTT. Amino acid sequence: CASKDNPQGNTIYF. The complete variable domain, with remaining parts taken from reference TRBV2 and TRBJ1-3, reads EPEVTQTPSHQVTQMGQEVILRCVPISNHLYFYWYRQILGQKVEFLVSFYNNEISEKSEIFDDQFSVERPDGSNFTLKIRSTKLEDSAMYFCASKDNPQGNTIYFGEGSWLTVV.

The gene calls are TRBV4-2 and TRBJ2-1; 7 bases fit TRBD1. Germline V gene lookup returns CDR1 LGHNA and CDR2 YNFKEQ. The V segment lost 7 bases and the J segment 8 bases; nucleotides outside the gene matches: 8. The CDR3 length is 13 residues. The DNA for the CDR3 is TGTGCCAGCACCAAACAAGGGGGCCATGAGCAGTTCTTC. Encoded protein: CASTKQGGHEQFF.

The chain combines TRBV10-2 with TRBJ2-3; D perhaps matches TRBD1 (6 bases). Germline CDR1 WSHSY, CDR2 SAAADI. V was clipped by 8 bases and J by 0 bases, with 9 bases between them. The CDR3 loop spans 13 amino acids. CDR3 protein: CASRTGSTDTQYF. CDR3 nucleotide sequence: TGCGCCAGCCGCACAGGGAGCACAGATACGCAGTATTTT.